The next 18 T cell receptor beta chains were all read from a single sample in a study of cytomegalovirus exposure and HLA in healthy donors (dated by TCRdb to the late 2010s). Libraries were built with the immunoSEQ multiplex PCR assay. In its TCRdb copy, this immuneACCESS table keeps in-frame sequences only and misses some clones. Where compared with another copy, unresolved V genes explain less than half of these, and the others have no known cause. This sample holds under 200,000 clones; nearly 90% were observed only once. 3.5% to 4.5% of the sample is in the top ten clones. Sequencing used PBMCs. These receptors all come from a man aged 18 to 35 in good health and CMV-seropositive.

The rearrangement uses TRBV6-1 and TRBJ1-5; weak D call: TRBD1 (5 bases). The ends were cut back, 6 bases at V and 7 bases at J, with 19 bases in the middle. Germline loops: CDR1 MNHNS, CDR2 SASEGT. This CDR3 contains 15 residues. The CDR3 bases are TGTGCCAGCAGGGCCGAGTTGTCGGGGGGACAGCCCCAGCATTTT. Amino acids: CASRAELSGGQPQHF.

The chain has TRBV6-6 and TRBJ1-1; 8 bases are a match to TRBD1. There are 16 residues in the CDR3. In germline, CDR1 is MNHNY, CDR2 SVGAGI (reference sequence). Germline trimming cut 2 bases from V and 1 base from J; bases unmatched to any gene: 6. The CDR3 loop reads CASSYRTGRGNTEAFF. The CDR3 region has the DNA TGTGCCAGCAGTTACCGGACAGGGAGAGGGAACACTGAAGCTTTCTTT.

DNA for the CDR3: TGTGCCAGCAGCTTAGTAGCGAGCACAGATACGCAGTATTTT. This sequence encodes CASSLVASTDTQYF. The rearrangement uses TRBV5-6 and TRBJ2-3; TRBD2 might be the D (5 bases). From germline, CDR1 is SGHDT and CDR2 YYEEEE. Trimming stripped 2 bases from V and 0 bases from J, with 7 bases between. The CDR3 loop spans 14 amino acids. The full variable domain, rest sourced from reference TRBV5-6 and TRBJ2-3, is DAGVTQSPTHLIKTRGQQVTLRCSPKSGHDTVSWYQQALGQGPQFIFQYYEEEERQRGNFPDRFSGHQFPNYSSELNVNALLLGDSALYLCASSLVASTDTQYFGPGTRLTVL.

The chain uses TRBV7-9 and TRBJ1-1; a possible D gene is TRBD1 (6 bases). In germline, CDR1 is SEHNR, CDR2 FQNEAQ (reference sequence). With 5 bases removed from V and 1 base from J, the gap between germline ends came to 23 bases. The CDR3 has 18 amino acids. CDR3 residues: CASSPTPQGLGGNTEAFF. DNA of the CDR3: TGTGCCAGCAGCCCTACACCCCAGGGTCTAGGGGGGAACACTGAAGCTTTCTTT.

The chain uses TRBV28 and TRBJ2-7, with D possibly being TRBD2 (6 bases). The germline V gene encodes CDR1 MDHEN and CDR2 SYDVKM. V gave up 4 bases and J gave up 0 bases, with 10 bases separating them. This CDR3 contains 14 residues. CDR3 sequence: CASSSPSDSYEQYF. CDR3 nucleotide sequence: TGTGCCAGCAGTTCGCCTAGCGACTCCTACGAGCAGTACTTC. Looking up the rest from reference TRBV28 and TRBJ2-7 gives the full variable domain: DVKVTQSSRYLVKRTGEKVFLECVQDMDHENMFWYRQDPGLGLRLIYFSYDVKMKEKGDIPEGYSVSREKKERFSLILESASTNQTSMYLCASSSPSDSYEQYFGPGTRLTVT.

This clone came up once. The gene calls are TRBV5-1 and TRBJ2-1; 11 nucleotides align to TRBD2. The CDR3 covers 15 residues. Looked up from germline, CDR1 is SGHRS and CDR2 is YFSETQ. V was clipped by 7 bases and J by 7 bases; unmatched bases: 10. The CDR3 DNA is TGCGCCAGCTCCACGGGACTAGCGGTTCTTAATGAGCAGTTCTTC. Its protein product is CASSTGLAVLNEQFF.

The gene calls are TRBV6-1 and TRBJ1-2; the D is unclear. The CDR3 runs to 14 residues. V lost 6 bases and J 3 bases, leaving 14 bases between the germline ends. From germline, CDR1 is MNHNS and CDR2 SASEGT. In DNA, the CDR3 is TGTGCCAGCAGCCCCCACACCCCCTACTATGGCTACACCTTC. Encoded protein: CASSPHTPYYGYTF.

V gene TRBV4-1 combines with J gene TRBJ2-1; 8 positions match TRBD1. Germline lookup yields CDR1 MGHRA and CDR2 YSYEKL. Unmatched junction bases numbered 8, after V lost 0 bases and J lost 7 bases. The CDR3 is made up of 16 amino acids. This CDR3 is CASSQEGTGGYNEQFF. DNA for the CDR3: TGCGCCAGCAGCCAAGAAGGCACAGGGGGATATAATGAGCAGTTCTTC.

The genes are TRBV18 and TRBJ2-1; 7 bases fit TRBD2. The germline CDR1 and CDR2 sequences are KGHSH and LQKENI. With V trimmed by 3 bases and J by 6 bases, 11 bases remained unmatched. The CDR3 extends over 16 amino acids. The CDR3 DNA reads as TGTGCCAGCTCACCGAGTTTGGGGGGGGGAGCCAATGAGCAGTTCTTC. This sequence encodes CASSPSLGGGANEQFF.

CDR3 residues: CASSYGAGREQFF. The DNA for the CDR3 is TGTGCCAGCAGTTACGGGGCTGGTAGAGAGCAGTTCTTC. The chain has TRBV6-5 and TRBJ2-1; D might be TRBD1 (5 bases). Germline-derived CDR1 and CDR2 are MNHEY and SVGAGI. The CDR3 loop spans 13 amino acids. Deletions cut 2 bases from V and 10 bases from J, with 12 bases between.

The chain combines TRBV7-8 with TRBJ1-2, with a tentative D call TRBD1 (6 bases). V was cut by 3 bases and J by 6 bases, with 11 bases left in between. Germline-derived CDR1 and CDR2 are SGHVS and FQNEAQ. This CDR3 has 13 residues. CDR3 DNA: TGTGCCAGCAGCTTCCAGGGGTGGAATGGCTACACCTTC. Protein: CASSFQGWNGYTF. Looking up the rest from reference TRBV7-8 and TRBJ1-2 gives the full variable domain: GAGVSQSPRYKVAKRGQDVALRCDPISGHVSLFWYQQALGQGPEFLTYFQNEAQLDKSGLPSDRFFAERPEGSVSTLKIQRTQQEDSAVYLCASSFQGWNGYTFGSGTRLTVV.

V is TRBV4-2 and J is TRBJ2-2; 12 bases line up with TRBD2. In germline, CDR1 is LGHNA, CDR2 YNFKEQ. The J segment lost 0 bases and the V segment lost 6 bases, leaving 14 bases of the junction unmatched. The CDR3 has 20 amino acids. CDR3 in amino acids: CASSQYRLGTSGPNTGELFF. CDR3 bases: TGTGCCAGCAGTCAATATCGACTTGGGACTAGCGGGCCGAACACCGGGGAGCTGTTTTTT.

For the CDR3, the DNA is TGTGCCAGCAGCTTAGGGTCTAGCGGCTACAATGAGCAGTTCTTC. Protein product: CASSLGSSGYNEQFF. The chain joins TRBV7-2 to TRBJ2-1; 7 nucleotides line up with TRBD2. This CDR3 is built from 15 residues. The J segment lost 3 bases and the V segment lost 1 base, leaving 3 bases of the junction unmatched. Germline V gives CDR1 SGHTA, CDR2 FQGNSA.

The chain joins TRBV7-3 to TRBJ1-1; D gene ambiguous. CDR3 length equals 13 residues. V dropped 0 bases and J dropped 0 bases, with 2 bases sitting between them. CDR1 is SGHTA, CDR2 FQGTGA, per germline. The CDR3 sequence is CASSLTMNTEAFF. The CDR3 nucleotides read TGTGCCAGCAGCTTAACCATGAACACTGAAGCTTTCTTT.

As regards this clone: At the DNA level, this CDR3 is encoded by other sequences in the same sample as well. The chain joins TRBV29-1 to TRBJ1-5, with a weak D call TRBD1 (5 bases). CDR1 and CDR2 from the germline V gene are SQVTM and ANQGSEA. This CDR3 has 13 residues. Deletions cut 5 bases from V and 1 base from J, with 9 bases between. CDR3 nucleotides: TGCAGCGTTAGGGGCGGAAGCAATCAGCCCCAGCATTTT. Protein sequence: CSVRGGSNQPQHF.

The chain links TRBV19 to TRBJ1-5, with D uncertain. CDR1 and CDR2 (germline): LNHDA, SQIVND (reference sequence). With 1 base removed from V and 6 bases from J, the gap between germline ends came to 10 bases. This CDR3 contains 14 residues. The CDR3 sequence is CASSIVGIGQPQHF. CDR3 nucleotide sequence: TGTGCCAGTAGTATAGTGGGCATCGGTCAGCCCCAGCATTTT.

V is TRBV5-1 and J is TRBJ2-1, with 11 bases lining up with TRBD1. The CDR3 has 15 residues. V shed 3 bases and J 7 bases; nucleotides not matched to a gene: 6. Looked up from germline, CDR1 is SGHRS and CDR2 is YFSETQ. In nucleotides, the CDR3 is TGCGCCAGCAGCTGGGGGACAGGGGGAGGTAATGAGCAGTTCTTC. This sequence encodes CASSWGTGGGNEQFF.

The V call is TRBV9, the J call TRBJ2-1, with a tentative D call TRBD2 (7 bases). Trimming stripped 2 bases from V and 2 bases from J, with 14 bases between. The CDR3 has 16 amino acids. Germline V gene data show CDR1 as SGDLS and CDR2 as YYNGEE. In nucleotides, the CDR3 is TGTGCCAGCAGCGTGGAAGGGGGAGGGCCCTACAATGAGCAGTTCTTC. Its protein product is CASSVEGGGPYNEQFF. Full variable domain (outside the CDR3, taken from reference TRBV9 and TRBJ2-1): DSGVTQTPKHLITATGQRVTLRCSPRSGDLSVYWYQQSLDQGLQFLIQYYNGEERAKGNILERFSAQQFPDLHSELNLSSLELGDSALYFCASSVEGGGPYNEQFFGPGTRLTVL.